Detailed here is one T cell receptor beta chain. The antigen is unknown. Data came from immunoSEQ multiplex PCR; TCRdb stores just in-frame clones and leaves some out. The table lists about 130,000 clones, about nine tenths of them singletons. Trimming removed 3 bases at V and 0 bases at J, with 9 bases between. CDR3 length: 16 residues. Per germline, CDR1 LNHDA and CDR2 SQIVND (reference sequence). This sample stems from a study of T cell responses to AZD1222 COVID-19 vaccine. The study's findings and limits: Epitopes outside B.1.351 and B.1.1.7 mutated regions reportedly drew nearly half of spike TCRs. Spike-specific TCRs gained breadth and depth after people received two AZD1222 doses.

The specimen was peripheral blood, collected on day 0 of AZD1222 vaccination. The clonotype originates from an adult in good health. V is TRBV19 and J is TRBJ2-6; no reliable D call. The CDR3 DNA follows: TGTGCCAGTAGTATCCAGGCAGGCTCTGGGGCCAACGTCCTGACTTTC. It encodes CASSIQAGSGANVLTF.